Each of the 8 T cell receptor beta chains below was sequenced from the same sample in a study of CD8 T cells in Susac syndrome. Reverse transcription of about 0.45 to 1 ug RNA was performed with random hexamers. Each CDR3 protein is one row after TCRdb ran MiXCR on the immunoSEQ multiplex PCR reads. The table lists around 130,000 distinct CDR3 sequences, around 96% of them singletons. The sample taken for sequencing was CD4+ T cells from PBMCs. Every receptor here comes from a human donor in good health.

J is TRBJ2-4 and V is TRBV5-1, with 9 positions matching TRBD1. This CDR3 has 16 residues. The junction had 5 bases not matched to a gene; V was cut back by 2 bases and J by 2 bases. In germline, CDR1 is SGHRS, CDR2 YFSETQ. The CDR3 DNA follows: TGCGCCAGCAGCTTTGGGACAGGGAGGCCCAAAAACATTCAGTACTTC. Translation: CASSFGTGRPKNIQYF.

A note on this clonotype: A read error may produce the germline difference seen at one junction end. The chain employs TRBV2 and TRBJ2-7; D may match TRBD1 or TRBD2 (6 bases each). The CDR3 has 12 residues. Germline loops: CDR1 SNHLY, CDR2 FYNNEI. CDR3 amino acids: CASTPGGYQQYF. In DNA form, the CDR3 reads TGTGCCAGCACCCCCGGGGGCTACCAGCAGTACTTC.

This rearrangement joins TRBV4-1 to TRBJ2-2; D unclear. Trimming shortened V by 0 bases and J by 0 bases, and 5 bases separated the two germline ends. The CDR3 contains 15 residues. Germline assignment: CDR1 MGHRA and CDR2 YSYEKL. The chain's CDR3 is CASSQDRTNTGELFF. The CDR3 DNA follows: TGCGCCAGCAGCCAAGATAGGACGAACACCGGGGAGCTGTTTTTT.

This clonotype was detected a few times. V usage is TRBV27 and J usage is TRBJ2-7; 13 nucleotides line up with TRBD2. V shed 3 bases and J 2 bases; nucleotides not matched to a gene: 1. CDR3 size: 15 residues. The germline V gene encodes CDR1 MNHEY and CDR2 SMNVEV (reference sequence). CDR3 bases: TGTGCCAGCAGTTTTGGGACTAGCGGGACCTACGAGCAGTACTTC. This codes for CASSFGTSGTYEQYF.

V is TRBV29-1 and J is TRBJ2-3, with D hard to call. Trimming removed 4 bases from V and 0 bases from J, with 5 bases in between. CDR1 is SQVTM, CDR2 ANQGSEA, per germline. CDR3 size: 12 residues. The CDR3, as DNA: TGCAGCGTTGTGCATAGCACAGATACGCAGTATTTT. It yields the protein CSVVHSTDTQYF.

The CDR3, as DNA: TGCAGCGTTGAATACCAGGGGAACTATGGCTACACCTTC. This encodes CSVEYQGNYGYTF. V usage is TRBV29-1 and J usage is TRBJ1-2, with D possibly matching TRBD1 (6 bases). Germline V gives CDR1 SQVTM, CDR2 ANQGSEA. Trimming pared 2 bases from V and 2 bases from J, leaving 9 bases between. The CDR3 loop spans 13 amino acids.

The chain is built from TRBV27 and TRBJ2-3; 7 nucleotides match TRBD1. CDR3 length: 17 residues. V gave up 0 bases and J gave up 11 bases; unmatched junction bases: 17. CDR1 and CDR2 from the germline V gene are MNHEY and SMNVEV (reference sequence). CDR3 residues: CASSLSKRDSSPSRQYF. CDR3 nucleotide sequence: TGTGCCAGCAGTTTATCGAAGAGGGACAGTTCCCCCTCGAGGCAGTATTTT.

This clonotype was seen only once. The rearrangement joins TRBV9 to TRBJ1-2; no definite D call. This CDR3 has 12 amino acids. Germline V gene lookup returns CDR1 SGDLS and CDR2 YYNGEE. V lost 2 bases, J lost 1 base, and 3 bases lay in between. For the CDR3, the DNA is TGTGCCAGCAGCGTTTATAACTATGGCTACACCTTC. It specifies CASSVYNYGYTF.